This is a list of T cell receptor beta chains from one sample in a study of a mutant IDH1 vaccine in newly diagnosed glioma. No antigens are known for them. Assay: immunoSEQ multiplex PCR; the TCRdb copy retains only in-frame clones and omits some. In the table there are 30,000 or so clones, over 70% of which are singletons. Sequenced material: PBMCs, taken from a glioma patient whose treatment included an IDH1 peptide vaccine. These receptor sequences come from a woman in her 30s with glioma. Some clones in this sample may be carry-over from other donors' samples. CDR3s include the opening cysteine and the closing phenylalanine or tryptophan. D genes are given only for firm matches. Part of the rows lack a size; the others show once, few, many or a class for expanded clones.

TRBJ2-3	NA	TRBD1	TRBV20-1	TGCAGTGCCCAGGGGGCAGATACGCAGTATTTT	CSAQGADTQYF
TRBJ2-5	NA	NA	TRBV2	TGTGCCAGCAGTGAAGCGCTTGTTAATAGAGAGACCCAGTACTTC	CASSEALVNRETQYF
TRBJ2-5	NA	NA	TRBV10-3	TGTGCCATCAGTGCGAGGGCAGCCAAACTAGAGACCCAGTACTTC	CAISARAAKLETQYF
TRBJ1-3	NA	NA	TRBV5-1	TGCGCCAGCAGCTTGTACGGTGGAAACACCATATATTTT	CASSLYGGNTIYF
TRBJ1-5	NA	NA	TRBV21-1	TGTGCCAGCAGCAAAGGTCACAGGTTAGACGGTCAGCCCCAGCATTTT	CASSKGHRLDGQPQHF
TRBJ2-7	few	NA	TRBV27	TGTGCCAGCAGTAGAAGAACAGGGCGAACCCTAACACCATACGAGCAGTACTTC	CASSRRTGRTLTPYEQYF
TRBJ2-7	NA	TRBD2	TRBV29-1	TGCAGCGTTGAACTCTGGACTAGCCGAAACTCCTACGAGCAGTACTTC	CSVELWTSRNSYEQYF
TRBJ2-7	NA	NA	TRBV10-3	TGTGCCATCAGTGAGAAGGAGTCGAGGACGGCTACCTACGAGCAGTACTTC	CAISEKESRTATYEQYF
TRBJ2-3	once	TRBD1	TRBV5-1	TGCGCCAGCAGCAGGGTGGACAGGGGGAGCACAGATACGCAGTATTTT	CASSRVDRGSTDTQYF
TRBJ1-2	NA	NA	TRBV27	TGTGCCAGCAGCCCCTCAGCCGGAGGACCCGGAGGTTCTGGCTACACCTTC	CASSPSAGGPGGSGYTF
TRBJ1-2	few	NA	TRBV7-8	TGTGCCAGCAGCTTTTCAGGGACGAACTATGGCTACACCTTC	CASSFSGTNYGYTF
TRBJ1-1	NA	NA	TRBV11-2	TGTGCCAGCAGCTCTACTTGGGGGGGAACTGAAGCTTTCTTT	CASSSTWGGTEAFF
TRBJ2-1	NA	TRBD2	TRBV9	TGTGCCAGCAGCTTCAGCGGGAGCTCCTACAATGAGCAGTTCTTC	CASSFSGSSYNEQFF
TRBJ1-5	NA	TRBD1	TRBV6-5	TGTGCCAGCAGTTACTCGGGTGACAGGGGCGAGCCCCAGCATTTT	CASSYSGDRGEPQHF
TRBJ1-2	NA	TRBD1	TRBV7-2	TGTGCCAGCTCACAGGGGGGCAGGGGCTATGGCTACACCTTC	CASSQGGRGYGYTF
TRBJ1-4	NA	TRBD1	TRBV12-5	TGTGCTAGTGGTTCCGGACAGGGGTTTGCAACTAATGAAAAACTGTTTTTT	CASGSGQGFATNEKLFF
TRBJ2-7	NA	NA	TRBV7-9	TGTGCCAGCAGCTTAGGCGGGGAGGCCTACGAGCAGTACTTC	CASSLGGEAYEQYF
TRBJ2-7	NA	NA	TRBV4-2	TGTGCCAGCAGCCAAGGGGCCCCTGAGCAGTACTTC	CASSQGAPEQYF
TRBJ1-4	once	TRBD1	TRBV27	TGTGCCAGCAGTTCAGCCGGGACAGAAAATGAAAAACTGTTTTTT	CASSSAGTENEKLFF
TRBJ1-2	NA	NA	TRBV10-3	TGTGCCATCAGTGAGTCTGAGGGGGGTTCCTATGGCTACACCTTC	CAISESEGGSYGYTF
TRBJ2-7	NA	TRBD1	TRBV29-1	TGCAGCTCCTCTACAGGGGCCTACGAGCAGTACTTC	CSSSTGAYEQYF
TRBJ2-1	NA	TRBD2	TRBV7-9	TGTGCCAGCAGCGTAACCGGGACTAGCGGCCATGAGCAGTTCTTC	CASSVTGTSGHEQFF
TRBJ2-7	once	NA	TRBV5-8	TGTGCCAGCAGCTTTATCGAAGGGGGCGAGCAGTACTTC	CASSFIEGGEQYF
TRBJ2-6	NA	NA	TRBV30	TGTGCCTGGACAGGGCTAGGTCACTCTGGGGCCAACGTCCTGACTTTC	CAWTGLGHSGANVLTF
TRBJ1-4	NA	NA	TRBV18	TGTGCCAGCTCACCACGTTACGGGAACAATGAAAAACTGTTTTTT	CASSPRYGNNEKLFF
TRBJ2-1	NA	TRBD2	TRBV29-1	TGCAGCGTTGAGTTCCCGGGACTAGCGCGCAATGAGCAGTTCTTC	CSVEFPGLARNEQFF
TRBJ2-2	NA	NA	TRBV5-1	TGCGCCAGCAGCTTATCTCGTCGGGGCAGGAGCACCGGGGAGCTGTTTTTT	CASSLSRRGRSTGELFF
TRBJ2-1	NA	NA	TRBV10-2	TGCGCCAGCTTTCTAGGAGGGGCACACAATGAGCAGTTCTTC	CASFLGGAHNEQFF
TRBJ2-3	NA	NA	TRBV29-1	TGCAGCTTTCAACCCCGGGGCCTCACAGATACGCAGTATTTT	CSFQPRGLTDTQYF
TRBJ2-2	NA	NA	TRBV15	TGTGCCACCAGCAGAGAGTACGGGGAGCTGTTTTTT	CATSREYGELFF
TRBJ2-3	NA	NA	TRBV9	TGTGCCAGCAGCGTAGTCCCCTCCAACACAGATACGCAGTATTTT	CASSVVPSNTDTQYF
TRBJ1-1	NA	NA	TRBV4-2	TGTGCCAGCAGCCCACTGGGCACTGAAGCTTTCTTT	CASSPLGTEAFF
TRBJ2-3	NA	NA	TRBV7-2	TGTGCCAGCAGCTTAGGCGGGATTAGCACAGATACGCAGTATTTT	CASSLGGISTDTQYF
TRBJ2-2	NA	NA	TRBV28	TGTGCCAGCAGACTTTTGACAGGATTCACCGGGGAGCTGTTTTTT	CASRLLTGFTGELFF
TRBJ1-1	once	NA	TRBV6-1	TGTGCCAGCCCCCCCGGGAGAGGTATGAACACTGAAGCTTTCTTT	CASPPGRGMNTEAFF
TRBJ2-6	NA	TRBD1	TRBV29-1	TGCAGCCCACCGTTGGGGACAGGGGTCTCTGGGGCCAACGTCCTGACTTTC	CSPPLGTGVSGANVLTF
TRBJ1-1	NA	NA	TRBV7-9	TGTGCCAGCAGCCTGAGACGGACTTCGATGAACACTGAAGCTTTCTTT	CASSLRRTSMNTEAFF
TRBJ2-3	NA	NA	TRBV7-9	TGTGCCAGCAGCTCCTCTAGGGGGGGCACAGATACGCAGTATTTT	CASSSSRGGTDTQYF
TRBJ1-2	NA	NA	TRBV5-6	TGTGCCAGCAGCTTGGGGCAGGGGTCGGGCTACACCTTC	CASSLGQGSGYTF
TRBJ1-4	few	NA	TRBV9	TGTGCCAGCAGCGTAGGTTGGCAACCCGGAGAAAAACTGTTTTTT	CASSVGWQPGEKLFF
TRBJ1-1	NA	NA	TRBV27	TGTGCCAGCAGTTTATCGATAGGGTGGAACACTGAAGCTTTCTTT	CASSLSIGWNTEAFF
TRBJ2-1	NA	NA	TRBV30	TGTGCCTGGACGGCCGCCGATGAGCAGTTCTTC	CAWTAADEQFF
TRBJ2-1	NA	NA	TRBV5-1	TGCGCCAGCAGCCGGACTATAGGGTTGCATGAGCAGTTCTTC	CASSRTIGLHEQFF
TRBJ2-2	NA	NA	TRBV25-1	TGTGCCAGCTCCCGGGCCGGGGACACCGGGGAGCTGTTTTTT	CASSRAGDTGELFF
TRBJ2-5	NA	NA	TRBV5-1	TGCGCCAGCAGCTTGGCGACTTACCAAGAGACCCAGTACTTC	CASSLATYQETQYF
TRBJ1-3	NA	NA	TRBV19	TGTGCCAGTAGGACGACGAGGCCTGGAAACACCATATATTTT	CASRTTRPGNTIYF
TRBJ1-2	NA	TRBD1	TRBV5-6	TGTGCCAGCAGCTTGGGGCGACAGGGGATAGACTATGGCTACACCTTC	CASSLGRQGIDYGYTF
TRBJ2-1	NA	NA	TRBV5-6	TGTGCCAGCAGCCTGACCAGGGGGGCGAGGGTGTTCTTC	CASSLTRGARVFF
TRBJ1-1	NA	NA	TRBV25-1	TGTGCCAGCAGCCTCAACACTGAAGCTTTCTTT	CASSLNTEAFF
TRBJ1-3	medium-sized	TRBD1	TRBV4-1	TGCGCCAGCAGCCAAGACGCGGACAGGCCAGTCAGATTT	CASSQDADRPVRF
TRBJ1-1	NA	NA	TRBV7-9	TGTGCCAGCAGCTTAAAGGGAGGGACTGAAGCTTTCTTT	CASSLKGGTEAFF
TRBJ1-2	NA	NA	TRBV4-1	TGCGCCAGCAGCCAAGAGACCTGGGCGAACTATGGCTACACCTTC	CASSQETWANYGYTF
TRBJ2-5	NA	TRBD2	TRBV7-6	TGTGCCAGCAGCCCATACACTAGCGGCCAAGAGACCCAGTACTTC	CASSPYTSGQETQYF
TRBJ1-4	NA	TRBD1	TRBV5-4	TGTGCCAGCAGTTCCCCGGGACAGGCCAATGAAAAACTGTTTTTT	CASSSPGQANEKLFF
TRBJ1-2	NA	TRBD1	TRBV28	TGTGCCAGCAGTAGGGGGGGGACAGGCACCGCTAACTATGGCTACACCTTC	CASSRGGTGTANYGYTF
TRBJ2-3	NA	NA	TRBV5-1	TGCGCCAGCAGCTTAACAGGGACAGATACGCAGTATTTT	CASSLTGTDTQYF
TRBJ2-7	NA	TRBD1	TRBV18	TGTGCCAGTGTCCCATCGGGACAGGGGAACGAGCAGTACTTC	CASVPSGQGNEQYF
TRBJ2-1	NA	TRBD2	TRBV14	TGTGCCAGCAGCCAAGTGCGGGAGAAGCAGTTCTTC	CASSQVREKQFF
TRBJ2-7	NA	TRBD1	TRBV5-1	TGCGCCAGCAGCTGGGGGACAGTATCCCCCCACGAGCAGTACTTC	CASSWGTVSPHEQYF
TRBJ1-2	NA	NA	TRBV19	TGTGCCAGTAGTATTAGGTTGGACACTTATGGCTACACCTTC	CASSIRLDTYGYTF